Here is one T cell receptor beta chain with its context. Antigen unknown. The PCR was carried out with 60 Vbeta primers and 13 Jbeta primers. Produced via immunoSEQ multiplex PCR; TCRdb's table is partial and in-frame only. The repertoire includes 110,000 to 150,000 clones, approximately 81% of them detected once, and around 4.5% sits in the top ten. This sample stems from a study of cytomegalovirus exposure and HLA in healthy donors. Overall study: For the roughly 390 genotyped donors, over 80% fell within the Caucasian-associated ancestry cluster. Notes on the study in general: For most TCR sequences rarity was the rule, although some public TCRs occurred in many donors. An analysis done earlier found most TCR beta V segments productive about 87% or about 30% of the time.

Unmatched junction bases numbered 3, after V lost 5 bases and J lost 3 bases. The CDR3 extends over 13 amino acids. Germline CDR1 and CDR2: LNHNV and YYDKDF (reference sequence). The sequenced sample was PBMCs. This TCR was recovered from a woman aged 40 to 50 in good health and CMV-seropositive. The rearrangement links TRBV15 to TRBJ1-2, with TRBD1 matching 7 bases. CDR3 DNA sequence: TGTGCCACCAGCTCCGGGACAGACTATGGCTACACCTTC. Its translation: CATSSGTDYGYTF.